The TCR beta chain under discussion was sequenced for a study of blood T cell repertoires in COVID-19. The authors' processing: Counts of nucleated cells, estimated from reference gene primer amplification, were obtained. Using immunoSEQ multiplex PCR, the repertoire was profiled, and TCRdb retains in-frame clones only, with some absent. Clone size and the V and J calls come from that table; the DNA yielded D and trimming. The sample contains roughly 280,000 clones, approximately 81% of which appear only once. Trimming at V came to 2 bases and at J to 15 bases, leaving 12 bases not matched to a gene. The CDR3 loop spans 14 amino acids. The germline V gene has CDR1 SGHRS and CDR2 YFSETQ.

The source material was peripheral blood. The TCR comes from a man aged 55 to 70 with acute or convalescent COVID-19. The chain carries TRBV5-1 and TRBJ2-1, with 9 bases identical to TRBD2. The CDR3 loop reads CASSFLAGDPRAFF. The CDR3 region has the DNA TGCGCCAGCAGCTTTTTAGCGGGGGACCCCAGGGCGTTCTTC.